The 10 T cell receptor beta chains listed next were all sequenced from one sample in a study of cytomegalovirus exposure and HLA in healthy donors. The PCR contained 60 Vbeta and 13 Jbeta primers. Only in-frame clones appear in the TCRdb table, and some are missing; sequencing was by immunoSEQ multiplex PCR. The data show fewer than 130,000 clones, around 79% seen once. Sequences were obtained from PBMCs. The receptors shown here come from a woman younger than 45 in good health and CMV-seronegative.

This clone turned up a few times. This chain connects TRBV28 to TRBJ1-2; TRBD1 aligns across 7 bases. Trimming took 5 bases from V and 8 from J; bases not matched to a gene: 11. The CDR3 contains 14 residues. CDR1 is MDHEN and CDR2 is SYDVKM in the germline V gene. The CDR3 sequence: CASSENDRARGYTF. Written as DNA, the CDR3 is TGTGCCAGCAGTGAAAACGACAGGGCGCGAGGCTACACCTTC.

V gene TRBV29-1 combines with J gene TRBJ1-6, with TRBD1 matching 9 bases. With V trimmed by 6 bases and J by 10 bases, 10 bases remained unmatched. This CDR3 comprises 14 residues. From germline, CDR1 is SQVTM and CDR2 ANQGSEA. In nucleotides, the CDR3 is TGCAGCGTCTCTTGGACAGGGGCTGGGTCACCCCTCCACTTT. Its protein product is CSVSWTGAGSPLHF.

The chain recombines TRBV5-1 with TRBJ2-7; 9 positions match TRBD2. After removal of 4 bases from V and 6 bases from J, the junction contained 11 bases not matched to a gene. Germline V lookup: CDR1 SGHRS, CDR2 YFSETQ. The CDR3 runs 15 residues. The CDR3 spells CASSDRASGIGEQYF. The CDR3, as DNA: TGCGCCAGCAGCGACCGGGCTAGCGGGATAGGCGAGCAGTACTTC.

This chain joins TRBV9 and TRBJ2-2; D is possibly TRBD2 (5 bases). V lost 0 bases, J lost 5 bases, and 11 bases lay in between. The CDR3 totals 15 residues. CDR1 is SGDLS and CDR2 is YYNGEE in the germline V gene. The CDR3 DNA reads TGTGCCAGCAGCGTAGGGCTAGAGGGAACCGGGGAGCTGTTTTTT. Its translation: CASSVGLEGTGELFF.

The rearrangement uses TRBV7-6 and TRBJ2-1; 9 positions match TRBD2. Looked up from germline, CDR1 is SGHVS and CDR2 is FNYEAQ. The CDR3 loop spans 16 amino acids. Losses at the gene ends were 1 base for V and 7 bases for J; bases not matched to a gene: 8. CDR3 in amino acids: CASSLVPAGGLNEQFF. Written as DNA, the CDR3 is TGTGCCAGCAGCTTAGTCCCCGCGGGGGGGCTGAATGAGCAGTTCTTC.

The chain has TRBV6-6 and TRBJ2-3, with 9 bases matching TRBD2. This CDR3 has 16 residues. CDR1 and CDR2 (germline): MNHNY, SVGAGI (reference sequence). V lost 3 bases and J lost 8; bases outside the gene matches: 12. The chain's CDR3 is CASSYQVAGASGTQYF. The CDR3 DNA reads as TGTGCCAGCAGTTATCAGGTAGCGGGGGCGTCGGGTACGCAGTATTTT.

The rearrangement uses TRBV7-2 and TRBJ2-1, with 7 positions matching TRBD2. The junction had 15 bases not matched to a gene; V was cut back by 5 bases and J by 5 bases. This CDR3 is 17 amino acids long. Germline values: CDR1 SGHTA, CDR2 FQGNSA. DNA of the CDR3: TGTGCCAGCAGCCAACACGGGCCGGGACTAAATCACAATGAGCAGTTCTTC. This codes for CASSQHGPGLNHNEQFF.

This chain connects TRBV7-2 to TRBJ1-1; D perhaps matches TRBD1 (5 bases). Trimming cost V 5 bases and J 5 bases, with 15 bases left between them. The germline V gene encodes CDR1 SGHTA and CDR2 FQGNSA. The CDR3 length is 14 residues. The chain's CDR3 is CASSPGPRGTEAFF. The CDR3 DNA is TGTGCCAGCAGCCCCGGGCCCCGGGGGACTGAAGCTTTCTTT.

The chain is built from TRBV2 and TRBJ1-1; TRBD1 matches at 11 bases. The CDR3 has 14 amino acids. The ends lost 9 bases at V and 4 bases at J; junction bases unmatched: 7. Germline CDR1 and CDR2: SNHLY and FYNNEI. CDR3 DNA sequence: TGTGCCAGAGGGGACAGGGGGTGGGGCACTGAAGCTTTCTTT. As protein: CARGDRGWGTEAFF.

This CDR3 is CASSPDRGFNEQFF. CDR3 sequence (DNA): TGTGCCAGCAGCCCGGACAGGGGATTCAATGAGCAGTTCTTC. The chain combines TRBV7-9 with TRBJ2-1; TRBD1 aligns across 9 bases. The V and J ends lost 5 bases and 6 bases, in that order; junction bases with no gene match: 5. The CDR3 is 14 residues long. Germline lookup yields CDR1 SEHNR and CDR2 FQNEAQ (reference sequence).